This TCR beta chain was sequenced during a study of control samples from healthy donors and cancer patients. Clones were sequenced by immunoSEQ multiplex PCR, and TCRdb holds only the in-frame ones, with some missing. The table has hundreds of thousands of clones, over 70% seen once. From germline, CDR1 is SGHTA and CDR2 FQGTGA. Between the trimmed V and J ends, which lost 0 bases and 1 base, there was a span of 8 bases. This CDR3 spans 15 amino acids. The chain couples TRBV7-3 to TRBJ2-3, with D uncertain. This sequence originates from a woman in her fifties or sixties with lung cancer. The source material was PBMCs. CDR3 nucleotide sequence: TGTGCCAGCAGCTTAACGGTGGCAGGCACAGATACGCAGTATTTT. It yields the protein CASSLTVAGTDTQYF.